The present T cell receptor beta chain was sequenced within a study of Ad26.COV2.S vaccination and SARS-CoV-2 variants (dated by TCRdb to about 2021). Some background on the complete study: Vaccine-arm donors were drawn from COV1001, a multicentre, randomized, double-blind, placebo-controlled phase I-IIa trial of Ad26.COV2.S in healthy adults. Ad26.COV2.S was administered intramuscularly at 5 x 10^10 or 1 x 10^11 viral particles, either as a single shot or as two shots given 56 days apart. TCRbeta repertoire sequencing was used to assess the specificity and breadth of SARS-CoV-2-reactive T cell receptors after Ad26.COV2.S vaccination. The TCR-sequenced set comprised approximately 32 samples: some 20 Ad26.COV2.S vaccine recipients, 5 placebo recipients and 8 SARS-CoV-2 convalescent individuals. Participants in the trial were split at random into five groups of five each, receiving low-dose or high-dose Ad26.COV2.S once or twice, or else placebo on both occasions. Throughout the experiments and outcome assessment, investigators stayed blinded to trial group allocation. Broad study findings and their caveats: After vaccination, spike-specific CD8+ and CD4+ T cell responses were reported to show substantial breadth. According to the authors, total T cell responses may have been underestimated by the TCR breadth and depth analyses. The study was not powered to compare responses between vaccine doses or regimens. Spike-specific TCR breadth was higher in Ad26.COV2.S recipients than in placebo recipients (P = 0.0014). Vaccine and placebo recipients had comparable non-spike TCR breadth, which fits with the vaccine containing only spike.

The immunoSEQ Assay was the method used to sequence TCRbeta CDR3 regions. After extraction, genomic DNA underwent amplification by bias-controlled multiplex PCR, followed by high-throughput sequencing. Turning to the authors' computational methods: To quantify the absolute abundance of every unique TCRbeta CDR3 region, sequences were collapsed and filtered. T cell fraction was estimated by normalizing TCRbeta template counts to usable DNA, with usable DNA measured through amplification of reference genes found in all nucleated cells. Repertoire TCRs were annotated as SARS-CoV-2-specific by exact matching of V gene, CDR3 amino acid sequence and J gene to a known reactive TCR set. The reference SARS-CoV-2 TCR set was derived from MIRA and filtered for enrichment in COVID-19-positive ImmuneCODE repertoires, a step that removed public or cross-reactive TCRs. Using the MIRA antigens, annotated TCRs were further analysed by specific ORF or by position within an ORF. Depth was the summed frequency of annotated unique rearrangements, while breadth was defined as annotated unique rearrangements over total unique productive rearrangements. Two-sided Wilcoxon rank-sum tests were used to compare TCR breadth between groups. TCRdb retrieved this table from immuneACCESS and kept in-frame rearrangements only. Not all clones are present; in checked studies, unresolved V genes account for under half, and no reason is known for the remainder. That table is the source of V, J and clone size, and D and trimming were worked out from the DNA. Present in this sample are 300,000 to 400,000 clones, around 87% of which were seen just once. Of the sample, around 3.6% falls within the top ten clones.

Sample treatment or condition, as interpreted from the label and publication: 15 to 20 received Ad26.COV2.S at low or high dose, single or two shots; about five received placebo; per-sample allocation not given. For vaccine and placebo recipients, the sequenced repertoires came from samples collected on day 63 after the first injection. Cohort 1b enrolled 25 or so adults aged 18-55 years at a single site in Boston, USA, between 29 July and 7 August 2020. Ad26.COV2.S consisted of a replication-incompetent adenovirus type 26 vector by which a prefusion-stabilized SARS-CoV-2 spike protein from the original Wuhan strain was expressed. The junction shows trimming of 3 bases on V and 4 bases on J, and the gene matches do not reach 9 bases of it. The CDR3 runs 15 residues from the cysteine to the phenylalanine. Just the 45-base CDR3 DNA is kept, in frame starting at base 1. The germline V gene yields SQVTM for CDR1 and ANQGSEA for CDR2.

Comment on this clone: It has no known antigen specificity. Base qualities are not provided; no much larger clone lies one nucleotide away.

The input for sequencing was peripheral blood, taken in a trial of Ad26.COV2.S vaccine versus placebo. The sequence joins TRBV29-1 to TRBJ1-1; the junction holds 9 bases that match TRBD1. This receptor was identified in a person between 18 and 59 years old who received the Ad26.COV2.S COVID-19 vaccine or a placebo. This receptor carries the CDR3 CSVDKTGTGITEAFF. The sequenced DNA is TGCAGCGTTGATAAAACCGGGACAGGGATCACTGAAGCTTTCTTT.